The subject of this entry is one T cell receptor (beta chain). Its antigen is unidentified. Genes and germline come from the mouse. With the read ending 1 residue before the CDR3 end, the germline J gene is used to fill in that end. This sample was included in a study of tissue T cells after allogeneic stem cell transplantation. Overall study results and limits: TCR repertoires tracked anatomic similarity, regardless of disease or transplant status.

Germline assignment: CDR1 KGHTA and CDR2 FQNQQP. The CDR3 runs 16 residues. Measured with immunoSEQ multiplex PCR; TCRdb has only the in-frame clones, and not every one. The table lists approximately 3,000 clones, about 50% of them singletons. The time point is: mouse harvest day 14 after allogeneic transplant. Mouse grafts combined 10^7 T-cell-depleted bone marrow cells with 10^6 splenic CD5+ T cells. The sequence came from a female BALB/c mouse given C57BL/6 T cells with graft-versus-host disease after an allogeneic hematopoietic cell transplant. Sequencing was performed on gut tissue. This chain uses TRBV23 with TRBJ2-3; the table's D call, TRBD2, was not checked against the DNA. The sequenced part of the CDR3 DNA is TGCTCCAGCAGTCAATCGAACTGGGGGGAGGCAGAAACGCTGTAT. This gives the protein CSSSQSNWGEAETLY. The full CDR3 protein reads CSSSQSNWGEAETLYF.